The 11 T cell receptor beta chains below were found in one sample sequenced in a study of blood T cell repertoires in COVID-19. Method: immunoSEQ multiplex PCR; TCRdb's copy keeps in-frame clones and lacks some. The table records around 180,000 clones, 81% of them present only once. The specimen sequenced was peripheral blood. Source of these receptors: a woman of 80 years or more with COVID-19, enrolled during active disease.

This chain connects TRBV5-6 to TRBJ1-1, with TRBD1 matching 7 bases. This CDR3 is 17 amino acids long. The germline gives CDR1 SGHDT, CDR2 YYEEEE. V lost 8 bases and J lost 5; bases outside the gene matches: 21. The CDR3 region has the DNA TGTGCCAGTCTCCAGAGACGGAGAAGACAGGGAAAAACTGAAGCTTTCTTT. It is translated as CASLQRRRRQGKTEAFF.

The chain uses TRBV3-1 (or the pseudogene TRBV3-2) and TRBJ2-2; 8 bases align to TRBD1. CDR1 and CDR2 from the germline V gene are LGHDT and YNNKEL (reference sequence). V trimming: 4 bases; J trimming: 5 bases; junction bases outside the gene matches: 9. The CDR3 length is 16 residues. The CDR3 here is CASSLGQGGLTGELFF. The CDR3 DNA sequence: TGTGCCAGCAGCCTCGGACAGGGTGGCTTGACCGGGGAGCTGTTTTTT.

This chain joins TRBV12-2 and TRBJ2-5; the table gives TRBD1 as D, unverified against the DNA. TRBV12-2 is tagged as a pseudogene. The CDR3 length is 14 residues. In DNA, the CDR3 is TGTGCAAGTCGCTTTCCGGACAGCGAAGAGACCCAGTACTTC. This encodes CASRFPDSEETQYF.

The CDR3 region is CASSLEGGPGNTQYF. The CDR3 DNA sequence: TGTGCCAGCAGTTTGGAGGGAGGGCCCGGGAATACGCAGTATTTT. The chain combines TRBV27 with TRBJ2-3, with TRBD2 identical over 7 bases. The ends lost 3 bases at V and 7 bases at J; junction bases unmatched: 10. CDR3 length: 15 amino acids. Germline V gene lookup returns CDR1 MNHEY and CDR2 SMNVEV (reference sequence).

The gene calls are TRBV28 and TRBJ2-2; 8 bases line up with TRBD1. The CDR3 is 13 amino acids. CDR1 is MDHEN and CDR2 is SYDVKM in the germline V gene. CDR3 DNA: TGTGCGACCCTGGGACAGGCGGGCGGGGAGCTGTTTTTT. Translating gives CATLGQAGGELFF.

The CDR3 loop is CSASLGAGGRGTQYF. CDR3 nucleotides: TGCAGTGCTAGTCTGGGAGCGGGGGGCCGGGGGACCCAGTACTTC. J is TRBJ2-5 and V is TRBV20-1; TRBD2 matches at 9 bases. This CDR3 region has 15 residues. Germline V gene data show CDR1 as DFQATT and CDR2 as SNEGSKA (reference sequence). V lost 3 bases and J lost 7; bases outside the gene matches: 12.

The chain combines TRBV6-5 with TRBJ2-1; D not certain. This CDR3 has 15 amino acids. From germline, CDR1 is MNHEY and CDR2 SVGAGI. Trimming took off 4 bases at V and 4 bases at J, with 14 bases between the two ends. In nucleotides, the CDR3 is TGTGCCAGCAGTTTACAACCCGTCCGATACAATGAGCAGTTCTTC. Amino acid sequence: CASSLQPVRYNEQFF.

This chain links TRBV7-9 with TRBJ2-3; D perhaps matches TRBD2 (5 bases). The germline gives CDR1 SEHNR, CDR2 FQNEAQ (reference sequence). With 3 bases removed from V and 2 bases from J, the gap between germline ends came to 9 bases. The CDR3 runs to 14 residues. Written as DNA, the CDR3 is TGTGCCAGCAGCTTTAGGGAGAACACAGATACGCAGTATTTT. This sequence encodes CASSFRENTDTQYF.

The J gene is TRBJ2-2, the V gene TRBV5-5; 13 bases match TRBD2. The CDR3 is 18 residues long. V lost 2 bases and J lost 1; bases outside the gene matches: 5. In germline, CDR1 is SGHKS, CDR2 YYEKEE (reference sequence). CDR3 residues: CASSLGLAGAMNTGELFF. CDR3 bases: TGTGCCAGCAGCTTAGGACTAGCGGGGGCCATGAACACCGGGGAGCTGTTTTTT.

This clone appeared once. This sequence joins TRBV28 and TRBJ1-6, with TRBD1 identical over 7 bases. V was clipped by 7 bases and J by 8 bases; unmatched bases: 11. The V gene's germline CDR1 is MDHEN and CDR2 SYDVKM. The CDR3 runs 15 residues. CDR3 sequence reads: CASNRRDRDDSPLHF. For the CDR3, the DNA is TGTGCCAGCAACCGCCGGGACAGAGATGATTCACCCCTCCACTTT.

J is TRBJ1-1 and V is TRBV10-3; the match to TRBD1 covers 9 bases. Looked up from germline, CDR1 is ENHRY and CDR2 is SYGVKD. The CDR3 covers 15 residues. Trimming at V came to 4 bases and at J to 1 base, leaving 4 bases not matched to a gene. For the CDR3, the DNA is TGTGCCATCAGTGGGGGGACAGGGACGAACACTGAAGCTTTCTTT. Translation: CAISGGTGTNTEAFF.